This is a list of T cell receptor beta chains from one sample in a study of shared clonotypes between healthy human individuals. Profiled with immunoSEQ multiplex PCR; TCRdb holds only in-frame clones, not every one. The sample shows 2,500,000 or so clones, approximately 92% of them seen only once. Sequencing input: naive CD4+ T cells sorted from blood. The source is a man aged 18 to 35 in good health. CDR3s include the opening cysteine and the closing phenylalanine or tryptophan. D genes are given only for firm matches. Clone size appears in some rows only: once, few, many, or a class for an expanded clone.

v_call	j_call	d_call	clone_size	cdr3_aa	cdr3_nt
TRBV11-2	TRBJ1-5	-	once	CASSLDMGGQPQHF	TGTGCCAGCAGCTTAGACATGGGCGGTCAGCCCCAGCATTTT
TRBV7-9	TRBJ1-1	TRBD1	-	CASSLTGTGSTEAFF	TGTGCCAGCAGCTTAACCGGGACAGGGTCCACTGAAGCTTTCTTT
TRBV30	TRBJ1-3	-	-	CALNGYSSGNTIYF	TGTGCCCTCAACGGCTACAGCTCTGGAAACACCATATATTTT
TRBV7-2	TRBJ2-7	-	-	CASSLDRPGGLTEQYF	TGTGCCAGCAGCTTAGATCGGCCAGGAGGCCTAACCGAGCAGTACTTC
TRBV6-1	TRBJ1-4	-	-	CASAENRGGEKLFF	TGTGCCAGCGCCGAGAATAGAGGGGGTGAAAAACTGTTTTTT
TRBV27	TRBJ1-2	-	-	CASRGGANPGYTF	TGTGCCAGCAGGGGGGGGGCTAATCCTGGCTACACCTTC
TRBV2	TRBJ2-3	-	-	CASIWDGSSTDTQYF	TGTGCCAGCATTTGGGACGGATCTAGCACAGATACGCAGTATTTT
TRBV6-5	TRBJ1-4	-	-	CASRTDGLSNEKLFF	TGTGCCAGCAGGACAGACGGGCTGTCTAATGAAAAACTGTTTTTT
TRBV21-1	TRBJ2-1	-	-	CASSKEGQGHEQFF	TGTGCCAGCAGCAAAGAGGGACAGGGCCATGAGCAGTTCTTC
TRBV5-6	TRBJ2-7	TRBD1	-	CASSSPTGGTFSYEQYF	TGTGCCAGCAGCTCACCAACAGGGGGGACTTTCTCCTACGAGCAGTACTTC
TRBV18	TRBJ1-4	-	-	CASRLQLDEKLFF	TGTGCCAGCAGGTTACAGTTGGATGAAAAACTGTTTTTT
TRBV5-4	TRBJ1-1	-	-	CASSLVGYTEAFF	TGTGCCAGCAGCTTGGTCGGGTACACTGAAGCTTTCTTT
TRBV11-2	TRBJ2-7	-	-	CASSFSLQSLSYEQYF	TGTGCCAGCAGCTTTAGTCTTCAATCCCTCTCCTACGAGCAGTACTTC
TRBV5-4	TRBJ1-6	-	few	CASGPGLTNSPLHF	TGTGCCAGCGGCCCGGGACTGACGAATTCACCCCTCCACTTT
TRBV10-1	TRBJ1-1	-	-	CASSESLGSGNTEAFF	TGCGCCAGCAGTGAGTCTTTAGGGTCAGGTAACACTGAAGCTTTCTTT
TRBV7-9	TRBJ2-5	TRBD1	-	CASSLTDRGLRETQYF	TGTGCCAGCAGCTTGACGGACAGGGGGCTTAGGGAGACCCAGTACTTC
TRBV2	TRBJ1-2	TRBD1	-	CASRRDREFIYGYTF	TGTGCCAGCAGAAGGGACAGGGAGTTTATCTATGGCTACACCTTC
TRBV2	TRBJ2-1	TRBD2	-	CASSLSGSSYNEQFF	TGTGCCAGTTCCCTTAGCGGGAGCTCCTACAATGAGCAGTTCTTC
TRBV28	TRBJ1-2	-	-	CASGSGGGYTF	TGTGCCAGCGGTTCGGGGGGTGGCTACACCTTC
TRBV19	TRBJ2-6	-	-	CASVGSGANVLTF	TGTGCCAGTGTGGGGTCTGGGGCCAACGTCCTGACTTTC
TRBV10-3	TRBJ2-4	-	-	CAISDGGGPNIQYF	TGTGCCATCAGTGATGGAGGCGGGCCGAACATTCAGTACTTC
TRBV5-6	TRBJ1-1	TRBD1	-	CASSLRPARGRGTEAFF	TGTGCCAGCAGCTTGCGGCCGGCCAGGGGGCGTGGGACTGAAGCTTTCTTT
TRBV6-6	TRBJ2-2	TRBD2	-	CASRPSSGGTGELFF	TGTGCCAGCAGACCCTCTAGCGGGGGCACCGGGGAGCTGTTTTTT
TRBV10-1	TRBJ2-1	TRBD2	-	CASSEDVRTSGGNEQFF	TGCGCCAGCAGTGAGGATGTGAGGACTAGCGGGGGGAATGAGCAGTTCTTC
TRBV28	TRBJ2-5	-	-	CASSFRQETQYF	TGTGCCAGCAGTTTTCGGCAAGAGACCCAGTACTTC
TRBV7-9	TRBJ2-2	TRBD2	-	CASSLMGGTVNTGELFF	TGTGCCAGCAGCTTAATGGGAGGGACGGTGAACACCGGGGAGCTGTTTTTT
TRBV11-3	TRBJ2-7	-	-	CVSSQGGTGRRGEQYF	TGTGTCAGCAGCCAAGGAGGAACAGGGAGACGCGGCGAGCAGTACTTC
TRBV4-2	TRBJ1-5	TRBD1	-	CASSPRTGDQPQHF	TGTGCCAGCAGCCCCCGGACAGGAGATCAGCCCCAGCATTTT
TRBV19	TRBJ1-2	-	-	CASSISPPGRDGYTF	TGTGCCAGTAGTATATCGCCCCCCGGGAGGGATGGCTACACCTTC
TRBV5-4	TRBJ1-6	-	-	CASSLGGGYNSPLHF	TGTGCCAGCAGCTTGGGGGGGGGATATAATTCACCCCTCCACTTT
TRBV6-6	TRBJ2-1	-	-	CASISSHGEQFF	TGTGCCAGCATCTCCAGTCACGGCGAGCAGTTCTTC
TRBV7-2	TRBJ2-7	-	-	CASSLGQVAYEQYF	TGTGCCAGCAGCTTAGGACAGGTGGCCTACGAGCAGTACTTC
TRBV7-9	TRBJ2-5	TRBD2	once	CASSLGAGGFETQYF	TGTGCCAGCAGCTTAGGAGCGGGAGGATTTGAGACCCAGTACTTC
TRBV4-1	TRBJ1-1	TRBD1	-	CASRPTGGPEAFF	TGCGCCAGCAGGCCCACAGGGGGCCCTGAAGCTTTCTTT
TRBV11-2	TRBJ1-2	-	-	CASRTTTGNYGYTF	TGTGCCAGCAGAACTACCACAGGGAACTATGGCTACACCTTC
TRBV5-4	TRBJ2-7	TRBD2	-	CASTASGGNYEQYF	TGTGCCAGCACCGCTAGCGGGGGAAACTACGAGCAGTACTTC
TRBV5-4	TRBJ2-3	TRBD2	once	CASSPTGGRSTDTQYF	TGTGCCAGCAGCCCAACCGGGGGGAGGAGCACAGATACGCAGTATTTT
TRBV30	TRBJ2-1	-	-	CAWSSAAYNEQFF	TGTGCCTGGAGCTCAGCGGCGTACAATGAGCAGTTCTTC
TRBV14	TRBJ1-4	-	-	CASSQARSIREKLFF	TGTGCCAGCAGCCAAGCAAGGTCAATACGGGAAAAACTGTTTTTT
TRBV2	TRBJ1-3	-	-	CASSEDTPSGNTIYF	TGTGCCAGCAGCGAAGACACCCCCTCTGGAAACACCATATATTTT
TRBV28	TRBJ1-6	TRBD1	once	CASSYRWDRDNSPLHF	TGTGCCAGCAGTTACCGATGGGACAGGGATAATTCACCCCTCCACTTT
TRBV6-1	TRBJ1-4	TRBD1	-	CASSEAGGTGGEGFEKLFF	TGTGCCAGCAGTGAAGCGGGGGGGACAGGGGGCGAAGGATTCGAAAAACTGTTTTTT
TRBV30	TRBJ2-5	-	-	CAWSKGIQETQYF	TGTGCCTGGAGTAAAGGGATCCAAGAGACCCAGTACTTC
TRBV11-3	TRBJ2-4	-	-	CASSLASVAKNIQYF	TGTGCCAGCAGCTTAGCCTCGGTGGCCAAAAACATTCAGTACTTC
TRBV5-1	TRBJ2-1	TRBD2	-	CASSSTTSGRSNEQFF	TGCGCCAGCAGCTCGACGACTAGCGGGAGGTCCAATGAGCAGTTCTTC
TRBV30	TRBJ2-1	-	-	CAWSVGSSSYNEQFF	TGTGCCTGGAGTGTGGGCTCGAGCTCCTACAATGAGCAGTTCTTC